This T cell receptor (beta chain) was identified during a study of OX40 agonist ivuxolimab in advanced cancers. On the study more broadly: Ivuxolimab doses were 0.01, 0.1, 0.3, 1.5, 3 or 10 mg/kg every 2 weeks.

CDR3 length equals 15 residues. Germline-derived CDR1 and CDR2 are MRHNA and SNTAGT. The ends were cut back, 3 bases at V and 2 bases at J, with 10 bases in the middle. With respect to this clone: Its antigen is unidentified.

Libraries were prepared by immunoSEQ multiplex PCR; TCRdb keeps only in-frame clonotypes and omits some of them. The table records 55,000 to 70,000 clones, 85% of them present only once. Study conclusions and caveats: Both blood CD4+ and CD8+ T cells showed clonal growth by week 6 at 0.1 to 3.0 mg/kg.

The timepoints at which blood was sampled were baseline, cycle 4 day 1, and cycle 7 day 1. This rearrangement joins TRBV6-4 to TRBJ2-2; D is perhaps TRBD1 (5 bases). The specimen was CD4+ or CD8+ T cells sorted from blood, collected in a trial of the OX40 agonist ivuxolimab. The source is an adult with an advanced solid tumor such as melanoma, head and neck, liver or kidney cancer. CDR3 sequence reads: CASSESTANTGELFF. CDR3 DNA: TGTGCCAGCAGTGAATCGACAGCTAACACCGGGGAGCTGTTTTTT.